One and the same sample provided the 21 T cell receptor beta chains below, sequenced in a study of blood T cell repertoires in COVID-19. The table came from immunoSEQ multiplex PCR; TCRdb's copy has only in-frame clones and leaves some out. This table has roughly 53,000 clones, more than 75% appearing once. Material: peripheral blood. These receptors originate from a woman aged 80 or older with COVID-19, enrolled during active disease.

This chain connects TRBV27 to TRBJ2-5; D unresolved. The germline CDR1 and CDR2 sequences are MNHEY and SMNVEV (reference sequence). Trimming removed 4 bases at V and 0 bases at J, with 6 bases between. The CDR3 is 13 residues long. CDR3 residues: CASSSQYQETQYF. In DNA form, the CDR3 reads TGTGCCAGCAGTTCTCAGTACCAAGAGACCCAGTACTTC.

The rearrangement links TRBV2 to TRBJ2-7; 7 nucleotides agree with TRBD1. Germline CDR1 reads SNHLY; CDR2 reads FYNNEI. The CDR3 is 15 amino acids. Losses at the gene ends were 6 bases for V and 7 bases for J; bases not matched to a gene: 15. CDR3 bases: TGTGCCAGCAGCCCTACGACAGGGCCGGCGGAAGAGCAGTACTTC. Its translation is CASSPTTGPAEEQYF. The entire variable domain, with the rest obtained from reference TRBV2 and TRBJ2-7, is as follows: EPEVTQTPSHQVTQMGQEVILRCVPISNHLYFYWYRQILGQKVEFLVSFYNNEISEKSEIFDDQFSVERPDGSNFTLKIRSTKLEDSAMYFCASSPTTGPAEEQYFGPGTRLTVT.

This clone has a handful of counts. The chain is built from TRBV28 and TRBJ1-2; 7 bases agree with TRBD1. The V segment lost 2 bases and the J segment 3 bases; nucleotides outside the gene matches: 12. Germline-derived CDR1 and CDR2 are MDHEN and SYDVKM. The CDR3 is made up of 17 amino acids. The CDR3 spells CASSLTSPGGRDYGYTF. DNA for the CDR3: TGTGCCAGCAGTTTAACTAGTCCAGGGGGACGAGACTATGGCTACACCTTC.

The genes are TRBV20-1 and TRBJ2-2, with 9 bases that match TRBD2. The CDR3 contains 16 residues. V was pared by 3 bases and J by 6 bases, with 11 bases of the junction left unmatched. From germline, CDR1 is DFQATT and CDR2 SNEGSKA (reference sequence). The chain's CDR3 is CSASDWASGKAGELFF. Here the CDR3 DNA reads TGCAGTGCTAGTGACTGGGCTAGCGGGAAGGCCGGGGAGCTGTTTTTT.

The chain has TRBV12-5 and TRBJ1-1; D unclear. CDR3 length: 13 residues. V was cut by 10 bases and J by 1 base, with 13 bases left in between. CDR1 and CDR2 (germline): LGHNT, FRNRAP. This chain's CDR3 is CATRSVANTEAFF. Here the CDR3 DNA reads TGTGCTACGCGTTCGGTCGCGAACACTGAAGCTTTCTTT.

CDR3 sequence: CASSESGGRIAKNIQYF. CDR3 DNA sequence: TGTGCCAGCAGTGAGTCGGGGGGCCGCATAGCCAAAAACATTCAGTACTTC. J is TRBJ2-4 and V is TRBV25-1, with D possibly being TRBD2 (7 bases). The CDR3 consists of 17 residues. V dropped 3 bases and J dropped 0 bases, with 15 bases sitting between them. Germline CDR1 and CDR2: MGHDK and SYGVNS.

The rearrangement joins TRBV28 to TRBJ2-3, with 8 bases matching TRBD2. V lost 6 bases and J lost 0; bases outside the gene matches: 5. The CDR3 contains 15 residues. Germline loops: CDR1 MDHEN, CDR2 SYDVKM. CDR3 DNA sequence: TGTGCCAGCAGCCCCCGGGGGGGTAGCACAGATACGCAGTATTTT. Protein sequence: CASSPRGGSTDTQYF.

V and J are TRBV11-2 and TRBJ2-1, with 14 bases matching TRBD2. CDR3 length: 19 amino acids. With V trimmed by 4 bases and J by 0 bases, 8 bases remained unmatched. Per the germline V gene, CDR1 is SGHAT and CDR2 is FQNNGV. The CDR3 loop is CASSSTSGRGGSSYNEQFF. CDR3 sequence (DNA): TGTGCCAGCAGCTCGACTAGCGGGAGGGGAGGAAGCTCCTACAATGAGCAGTTCTTC.

The count of this clone is one. This chain connects TRBV6-1 to TRBJ1-1; 9 positions match TRBD1. V shed 2 bases and J 4 bases; nucleotides not matched to a gene: 5. This CDR3 contains 15 residues. Germline V gene data show CDR1 as MNHNS and CDR2 as SASEGT. For the CDR3, the DNA is TGTGCCAGCAGTGAAACAGGGGGCTGCGGCACTGAAGCTTTCTTT. This sequence encodes CASSETGGCGTEAFF.

The rearrangement links TRBV5-1 to TRBJ1-1; D remains unclear. CDR3 size: 14 residues. V gave up 1 base and J gave up 1 base, with 8 bases separating them. CDR1 and CDR2 from the germline V gene are SGHRS and YFSETQ. The CDR3 protein is CASSLKPPNTEAFF. In nucleotides, the CDR3 is TGCGCCAGCAGCTTGAAGCCTCCGAACACTGAAGCTTTCTTT.

This clone was found once. The rearrangement joins TRBV5-4 to TRBJ2-7, with D possibly being TRBD1 (6 bases). V was clipped by 4 bases and J by 2 bases, with 13 bases between them. This CDR3 contains 14 residues. Germline V gene sequence: CDR1 SGHNT, CDR2 YYREEE (reference sequence). CDR3: CASSLQGFPYEQYF. The CDR3 DNA reads TGTGCCAGCAGCCTGCAGGGGTTCCCCTACGAGCAGTACTTC.

The chain links TRBV30 to TRBJ1-1; no firm D call. CDR3 length: 13 amino acids. Germline assignment: CDR1 GTSNPN and CDR2 SVGIG (reference sequence). The V and J ends lost 3 bases and 0 bases respectively, with 8 bases between them. CDR3 amino acids: CAWREQMNTEAFF. CDR3 in DNA: TGTGCCTGGAGGGAGCAAATGAACACTGAAGCTTTCTTT. The whole variable domain, remainder taken from reference TRBV30 and TRBJ1-1, is SQTIHQWPATLVQPVGSPLSLECTVEGTSNPNLYWYRQAAGRGLQLLFYSVGIGQISSEVPQNLSASRPQDRQFILSSKKLLLSDSGFYLCAWREQMNTEAFFGQGTRLTVV.

The rearrangement links TRBV5-1 to TRBJ2-1; 11 bases fit TRBD2. This CDR3 spans 15 amino acids. Germline CDR1 SGHRS, CDR2 YFSETQ. V lost 4 bases and J lost 6; bases outside the gene matches: 6. The DNA for the CDR3 is TGCGCCAGCAGCCACACTAGCGGGGGCTTCAATGAGCAGTTCTTC. Protein: CASSHTSGGFNEQFF.

The V gene is TRBV2, the J gene TRBJ1-5, with unresolved D. Between the trimmed V and J ends, which lost 6 bases and 4 bases, there was a span of 10 bases. Germline assignment: CDR1 SNHLY and CDR2 FYNNEI. The CDR3 covers 13 residues. The CDR3 bases are TGTGCCAGCAGCGCCCGGTTAAATCAGCCCCAGCATTTT. It is translated as CASSARLNQPQHF.

The chain employs TRBV19 and TRBJ1-5; 7 bases align to TRBD1. The CDR3 has 16 amino acids. Trimming cost V 3 bases and J 1 base; bases outside gene matches: 6. In germline, CDR1 is LNHDA, CDR2 SQIVND (reference sequence). Here the CDR3 DNA reads TGTGCCAGTAGTATTTTAGGACAGGCCAGCAATCAGCCCCAGCATTTT. This translates into CASSILGQASNQPQHF. Combining the CDR3 with reference TRBV19 and TRBJ1-5 gives the whole variable domain DGGITQSPKYLFRKEGQNVTLSCEQNLNHDAMYWYRQDPGQGLRLIYYSQIVNDFQKGDIAEGYSVSREKKESFPLTVTSAQKNPTAFYLCASSILGQASNQPQHFGDGTRLSIL.

This chain links TRBV28 with TRBJ1-5; D uncertain. The CDR3 spans 13 residues. The germline CDR1 and CDR2 sequences are MDHEN and SYDVKM. The germline V and J ends were trimmed by 5 bases and 6 bases, with 11 bases remaining between them. The CDR3 nucleotides are TGTGCCAGCAGTCGGGAATATGGTCAGCCCCAGCATTTT. It yields the protein CASSREYGQPQHF.

This clone was counted a single time. This chain uses TRBV7-3 with TRBJ2-3; 9 bases map to TRBD2. Looked up from germline, CDR1 is SGHTA and CDR2 is FQGTGA. V was pared by 0 bases and J by 0 bases, with 10 bases of the junction left unmatched. CDR3 length: 19 residues. CDR3 sequence reads: CASSLTGSGGLSSTDTQYF. For the CDR3, the DNA is TGTGCCAGCAGCTTAACGGGTAGCGGGGGTCTTTCTAGCACAGATACGCAGTATTTT.

The chain employs TRBV6-2 or TRBV6-3 and TRBJ1-5; 7 bases agree with TRBD1. Germline values: CDR1 MNHEY, CDR2 SVGEGT. The CDR3 covers 15 residues. V lost 2 bases and J lost 4; bases outside the gene matches: 5. The CDR3 DNA sequence: TGTGCCAGCAGTTACGGACAGGTCTGGAATCAGCCCCAGCATTTT. Translated: CASSYGQVWNQPQHF.

V and J are TRBV6-4 and TRBJ1-2; 7 nucleotides line up with TRBD1. Germline lookup yields CDR1 MRHNA and CDR2 SNTAGT. CDR3 length: 14 amino acids. The ends lost 6 bases at V and 8 bases at J; junction bases unmatched: 12. CDR3 DNA: TGTGCCAGCAGAGAGACAGGGCCAGTCGGCGGCTACACCTTC. This sequence encodes CASRETGPVGGYTF.

The chain combines TRBV7-2 with TRBJ1-1, with TRBD1 as a possible D gene (5 bases). Germline V CDR1 and CDR2: SGHTA, FQGNSA. The CDR3 sequence is 13 residues long. Trimming shortened V by 6 bases and J by 1 base, and 9 bases separated the two germline ends. The CDR3 nucleotides read TGTGCCAGCAGGGCACAGGAGAACACTGAAGCTTTCTTT. Translation: CASRAQENTEAFF.

The chain uses TRBV9 and TRBJ2-2; TRBD1 matches 7 bases. The CDR3 runs 15 residues. Trimming took 5 bases from V and 0 from J; bases not matched to a gene: 4. Germline V CDR1 and CDR2: SGDLS, YYNGEE. The chain's CDR3 is CASRQQGTNTGELFF. The CDR3 nucleotides are TGTGCCAGCAGGCAACAGGGGACGAACACCGGGGAGCTGTTTTTT.